This T cell receptor (beta chain) stems from a study of blood T cell repertoires in COVID-19 (dated by TCRdb to the early 2020s). Turning to the overall study: The collaborator samples originated in the United States, Italy and Spain and spanned the acute and convalescent phases of COVID-19. The dataset comprised deeply sampled blood TCRbeta repertoires from subjects exposed to, actively infected with, or recovered from COVID-19. The prospective study material was composed of cDNA or gDNA derived from T cells, B-cell-depleted T cells, or PBMCs. The repertoires were made available in a free public database intended to serve as a resource for research on the immune response to SARS-CoV-2. The sample metadata nearly always contained a de-identified subject ID, COVID-19 status, age in years and sex. The samples were drawn from two sources: the first 160 participants of the ongoing ImmuneRACE study, and fewer than 1,500 subjects contributed by 6 global collaborators. Where HLA class I and class II types were available, the types were taken from metadata supplied by the sample provider, not from assay-based typing. Study-wide conclusions, independent of this receptor: The amount of clinical and demographic metadata varied by source and participant and was provided uncurated.

The CDR3 sequence holds 15 residues, the cysteine and phenylalanine included. Only the CDR3 region is kept as DNA, spanning 45 bases read in frame from base 1. CDR1 and CDR2 are drawn from the germline V gene: SGHVS, FQNEAQ. Relative to germline, V is missing 5 bases and J is missing 3 bases, with 9 bases of the junction outside any gene match. Whole blood was collected in K2EDTA tubes by collaborating institutions according to the institutions' own protocols. For TCRbeta analysis, collaborators shipped samples as frozen whole blood, isolated PBMCs, or DNA extracted from either of those sample types. The immunoSEQ Assay, a bias-controlled multiplex PCR, was used to amplify TCRbeta CDR3 regions from genomic DNA. The study's processing was this. Nucleated cell counts per sample were estimated from amplification of reference gene primers within the assay. Sequence reads were collapsed and filtered to measure the absolute abundance of every unique TCRbeta CDR3 rearrangement. Productive Simpson clonality was computed per sample as the square root of Simpson's diversity index over productive rearrangements. TCRdb's version of the immuneACCESS table is confined to in-frame rearrangements and falls short of the full clone set. An unresolved V gene accounts for under half of the shortfall where checked; the remainder is of unknown origin. From that table come the V and J calls and clone size; the DNA was used to work out D and trimming. The sample table lists about 120,000 clones, just over 90% of them with a count of one. 1.8% of the sample lies in the top ten.

In its sample, this clone was seen once. Its antigen remains undetermined. It has no much larger one-base neighbor in the sample; base qualities were not kept. Material for sequencing was peripheral blood. The receptor comes from a human donor with active COVID-19. The donor label of this sample is uncertain. The sequence joins TRBV7-8 to TRBJ2-7, with TRBD1 matching 8 junction bases. The CDR3 protein sequence reads: CASSRGTGSIYEQYF. The DNA sequence reads TGTGCCAGCAGCCGCGGGACAGGATCTATCTACGAGCAGTACTTC.